A selection of T cell receptor beta chains follows, all from one sample in a study of shared clonotypes between healthy human individuals. Produced via immunoSEQ multiplex PCR; TCRdb's table is partial and in-frame only. The table lists more than 2,000,000 clones, around nine tenths of them singletons. The sequenced sample consisted of naive CD4+ T cells sorted from blood. The source of these receptors is a man younger than 35 in good health. The CDR3 runs from the conserved cysteine through the conserved F or W. A D gene is named only where the DNA matches it firmly. Some rows have no size entry. The others give once, few or many, or a class for an expanded clone.

length	D	V	size	J	DNA	CDR3
15	TRBD2	TRBV9	-	TRBJ2-7	TGTGCCAGCAGCGTCGAGGCTAGCGGATATTACGAGCAGTACTTC	CASSVEASGYYEQYF
16	-	TRBV18	once	TRBJ2-2	TGTGCCAGCTCACCACCGGCAGGTCTAGGCACCGGGGAGCTGTTTTTT	CASSPPAGLGTGELFF
15	-	TRBV5-5	-	TRBJ1-6	TGTGCCAGCAGCTTGGCCGGACAGTATAATTCACCCCTCCACTTT	CASSLAGQYNSPLHF
14	-	TRBV5-5	-	TRBJ1-6	TGTGCCAGCAGCTTGTTACAGACTAATTCACCCCTCCACTTT	CASSLLQTNSPLHF
16	-	TRBV10-2	few	TRBJ1-6	TGCGCCAGCAGTGAAAGGCCCCCGGTCGTGTATTCACCCCTCCACTTT	CASSERPPVVYSPLHF
10	-	TRBV5-8	-	TRBJ1-2	TGTGCCAGCAGCAACAATGGCTACACCTTC	CASSNNGYTF
16	TRBD2	TRBV6-6	-	TRBJ2-7	TGTGCCAGCAGTCACCCCGGACTAGCGGGAGGAATCGAGCAGTACTTC	CASSHPGLAGGIEQYF
15	TRBD1	TRBV18	-	TRBJ1-4	TGTGCCAGCTCACCACTCCCGGGACAGATTGAAAAACTGTTTTTT	CASSPLPGQIEKLFF
17	-	TRBV18	-	TRBJ2-6	TGTGCCAGCTCACCGATTCAGGGGGGATCTGGGGCCAACGTCCTGACTTTC	CASSPIQGGSGANVLTF
15	-	TRBV6-6	-	TRBJ1-5	TGTGCCAGCAGTTACTCGCTGCAGGGTGGGCAGCCCCAGCATTTT	CASSYSLQGGQPQHF
11	-	TRBV20-1	-	TRBJ2-1	TGCAGTGCTAGAGGATCAAATGAGCAGTTCTTC	CSARGSNEQFF
13	-	TRBV2	-	TRBJ2-1	TGTGCCAGCAGTGAGGGGACATACAATGAGCAGTTCTTC	CASSEGTYNEQFF
16	-	TRBV25-1	-	TRBJ1-3	TGTGCCAGCAGTGAATCGAGGACGGGCTCTGGAAACACCATATATTTT	CASSESRTGSGNTIYF
13	-	TRBV5-1	-	TRBJ2-2	TGCGCCAGCACCGTTAGGGGCACCGGGGAGCTGTTTTTT	CASTVRGTGELFF